This TCR beta chain was observed in a study of cytomegalovirus exposure and HLA in healthy donors. The PCR was carried out with 60 Vbeta primers and 13 Jbeta primers. Generated by immunoSEQ multiplex PCR, the TCRdb table keeps only in-frame clones and is missing some. The sample table sets out 74,000 or so clones. This CDR3 is built from 15 residues. CDR1 and CDR2 (germline): SEHNR, FQNEAQ (reference sequence). The germline V and J ends were trimmed by 4 bases and 7 bases, with 20 bases remaining between them. The chain carries TRBV7-9 and TRBJ2-7; D possibly corresponds to TRBD1 (6 bases). Source material: PBMCs. This clonotype was obtained from a woman aged 55 to 70 in good health and CMV-seronegative. The CDR3, as DNA: TGTGCCAGCAGCTCACCGGAAGGGGGAAAGGGGGAGCAGTACTTC. This encodes CASSSPEGGKGEQYF.